The 4 T cell receptor beta chains presented below share a single source sample, sequenced in a study of naive and memory T cell subsets. Two oligonucleotides, mixed equimolar, formed the beta constant-region primer covering TRBC1 and TRBC2. Four rounds of PCR amplified the ligated cDNA using nested alpha and beta constant-region primers plus SP2. TCRdb re-derived calls from the UMI-ligation and nested PCR reads in MiXCR, one entry per CDR3 protein. The sample includes about 120,000 distinct CDR3 sequences, about 36% of them seen just once. Sequenced sample: central memory CD4+ T cells from blood. These receptors came from a human donor in good health.

This chain joins TRBV20-1 and TRBJ2-2, with 11 bases that match TRBD2. CDR1 is DFQATT and CDR2 is SNEGSKA in the germline V gene (reference sequence). There are 16 residues in the CDR3. With V trimmed by 1 base and J by 7 bases, 8 bases remained unmatched. This CDR3 is CSARVAGGPLSGELFF. Here the CDR3 DNA reads TGCAGTGCTAGAGTAGCGGGAGGGCCGTTGAGCGGGGAGCTGTTTTTT.

The chain has TRBV7-2 and TRBJ1-2; possibly TRBD1 for D (6 bases). CDR1 is SGHTA and CDR2 is FQGNSA in the germline V gene. Between the trimmed V and J ends, which lost 5 bases and 6 bases, there was a span of 10 bases. The CDR3 length is 12 residues. The CDR3, as DNA: TGTGCCAGCAGCCCCAGGGGAGATGGCTACACCTTC. This gives the protein CASSPRGDGYTF.

The chain uses TRBV3-1 and TRBJ2-1; weak D call: TRBD2 (6 bases). The CDR3 sequence is 16 residues long. The germline V gene encodes CDR1 LGHDT and CDR2 YNNKEL (reference sequence). Deletions cut 4 bases from V and 1 base from J, with 14 bases between. CDR3 amino acids: CASSRFGGGSYNEQFF. CDR3 in DNA: TGTGCCAGCAGCCGCTTCGGGGGAGGATCCTACAATGAGCAGTTCTTC.

V and J are TRBV6-1 and TRBJ1-3; D is unresolved. V lost 4 bases and J lost 1, with 5 bases in between. This CDR3 has 13 amino acids. Germline V gene lookup returns CDR1 MNHNS and CDR2 SASEGT. The CDR3 loop is CASSVLSGNTIYF. As DNA, the CDR3 is TGTGCCAGCAGTGTACTTTCTGGAAACACCATATATTTT.